The 7 T cell receptor beta chains presented below share a single source sample, sequenced in a study of PD-1 blockade in classical Hodgkin lymphoma. This table comes from immunoSEQ multiplex PCR, and its TCRdb copy is limited to in-frame clones, with some not included. This sample has approximately 25,000 clones, with about 90% found just once. The time point: newly diagnosed, previously untreated cHL patient sample. Researchers used magnetic negative selection to pull out pure CD4+ T cells from thawed PBMCs. Sample: CD4+ T cells from blood. The source of these receptors is a human donor with classical Hodgkin lymphoma.

The V and J genes are TRBV5-1 and TRBJ2-7; 9 bases are a match to TRBD1. The germline V gene has CDR1 SGHRS and CDR2 YFSETQ. The V gene end was trimmed by 4 bases and the J gene end by 2 bases; junction bases not matched to a gene: 7. This CDR3 has 15 amino acids. Here the CDR3 DNA reads TGCGCCAGCAGCCTGCGAGGGGACAGGGCCTACGAGCAGTACTTC. Translation: CASSLRGDRAYEQYF.

The chain combines TRBV19 with TRBJ1-5; no firm D call. Trimming removed 6 bases at V and 0 bases at J, with 12 bases between. Germline V gene sequence: CDR1 LNHDA, CDR2 SQIVND (reference sequence). CDR3 size: 15 residues. CDR3 sequence: CASRLGTYSNQPQHF. In DNA form, the CDR3 reads TGTGCCAGTAGGCTGGGTACATATAGCAATCAGCCCCAGCATTTT.

The chain has TRBV5-3 and TRBJ2-2, with 11 nucleotides matching TRBD1. TRBV5-3 is flagged as an ORF with uncertain function. The J segment lost 4 bases and the V segment lost 3 bases, leaving 5 bases of the junction unmatched. The CDR3 is 16 residues long. CDR3 protein: CARSSEGTGGTGELFF. DNA of the CDR3: TGTGCCAGAAGCTCGGAAGGGACAGGGGGCACCGGGGAGCTGTTTTTT.

The chain is built from TRBV13 and TRBJ2-3; D gene unclear. The CDR3 consists of 18 residues. Trimming cost V 5 bases and J 0 bases, with 21 bases left between them. Looked up from germline, CDR1 is PRHDT and CDR2 is FYEKMQ (reference sequence). The CDR3 nucleotides are TGTGCCAGCAGCCCCCCTCATTTCGGGTTCAAAAGCACAGATACGCAGTATTTT. The encoded protein is CASSPPHFGFKSTDTQYF.

The chain links TRBV27 to TRBJ1-6; TRBD1 aligns across 9 bases. Germline V gives CDR1 MNHEY, CDR2 SMNVEV (reference sequence). The CDR3 is 20 amino acids. Unmatched junction bases numbered 22, after V lost 4 bases and J lost 9 bases. CDR3 DNA sequence: TGTGCCAGCAGTTCAAAAACCCCGGACAGGGGCCGAGGGGTGTCTTCACCCCTCCACTTT. The encoded protein is CASSSKTPDRGRGVSSPLHF.

V usage is TRBV27 and J usage is TRBJ2-7, with TRBD2 identical over 8 bases. Looked up from germline, CDR1 is MNHEY and CDR2 is SMNVEV (reference sequence). The CDR3 is 15 residues long. The V segment lost 5 bases and the J segment 3 bases; nucleotides outside the gene matches: 9. The CDR3 DNA is TGTGCCAGCAGTACCTATAGCGGGGTCTACTACGAGCAGTACTTC. Translated: CASSTYSGVYYEQYF.

This clone has just one count. J is TRBJ1-1 and V is TRBV19; D gene ambiguous. V lost 3 bases, J lost 0 bases, and 5 bases lay in between. The CDR3 contains 13 residues. CDR1 and CDR2 from the germline V gene are LNHDA and SQIVND (reference sequence). The CDR3 reads CASSIVVNTEAFF. CDR3 bases: TGTGCCAGTAGTATCGTGGTGAACACTGAAGCTTTCTTT.